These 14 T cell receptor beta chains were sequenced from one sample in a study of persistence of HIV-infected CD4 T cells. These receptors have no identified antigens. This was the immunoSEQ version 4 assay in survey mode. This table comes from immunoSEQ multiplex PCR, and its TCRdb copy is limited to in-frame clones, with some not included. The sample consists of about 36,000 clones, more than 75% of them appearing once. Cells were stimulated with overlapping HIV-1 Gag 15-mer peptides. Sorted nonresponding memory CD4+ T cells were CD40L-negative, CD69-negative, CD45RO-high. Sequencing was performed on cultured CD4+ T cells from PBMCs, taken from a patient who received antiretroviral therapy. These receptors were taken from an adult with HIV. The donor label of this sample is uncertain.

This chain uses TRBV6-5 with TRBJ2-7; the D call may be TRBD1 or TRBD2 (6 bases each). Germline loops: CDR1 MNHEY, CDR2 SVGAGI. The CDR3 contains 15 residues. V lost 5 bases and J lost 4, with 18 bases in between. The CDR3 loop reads CASSPGEVRGYEQYF. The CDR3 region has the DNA TGTGCCAGCAGTCCCGGGGAGGTCAGGGGATACGAGCAGTACTTC.

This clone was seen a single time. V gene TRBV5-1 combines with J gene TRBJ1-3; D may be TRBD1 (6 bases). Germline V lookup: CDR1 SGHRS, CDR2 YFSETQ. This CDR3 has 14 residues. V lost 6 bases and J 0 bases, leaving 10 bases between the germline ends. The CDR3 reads CASTDSSSGNTIYF. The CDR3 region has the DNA TGCGCCAGCACGGACAGTAGCTCTGGAAACACCATATATTTT.

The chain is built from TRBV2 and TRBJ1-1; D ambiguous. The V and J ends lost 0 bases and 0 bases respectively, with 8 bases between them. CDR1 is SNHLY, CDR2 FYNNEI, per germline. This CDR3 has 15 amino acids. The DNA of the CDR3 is TGTGCCAGCAGTGAAGCGGAGGGAGTGAACACTGAAGCTTTCTTT. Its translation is CASSEAEGVNTEAFF.

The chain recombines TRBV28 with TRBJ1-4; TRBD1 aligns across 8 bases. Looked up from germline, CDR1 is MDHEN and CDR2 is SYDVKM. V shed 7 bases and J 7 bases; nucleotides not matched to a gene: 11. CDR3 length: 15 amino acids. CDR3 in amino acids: CASNPRQGRREKLFF. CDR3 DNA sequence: TGTGCCAGCAACCCGAGACAGGGGAGGCGTGAAAAACTGTTTTTT.

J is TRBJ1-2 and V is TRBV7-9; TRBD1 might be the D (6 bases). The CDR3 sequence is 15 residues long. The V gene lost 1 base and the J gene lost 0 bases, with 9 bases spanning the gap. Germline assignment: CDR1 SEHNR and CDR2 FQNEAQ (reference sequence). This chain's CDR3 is CASSLEGGANYGYTF. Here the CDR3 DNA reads TGTGCCAGCAGCTTAGAGGGGGGCGCTAACTATGGCTACACCTTC.

In DNA, the CDR3 is TGTGCCAGCAGTTACAGGACGGGCAGGGGGAATTCACCCCTCCACTTT. This translates into CASSYRTGRGNSPLHF. V gene TRBV6-5 combines with J gene TRBJ1-6; 7 nucleotides line up with TRBD1. From germline, CDR1 is MNHEY and CDR2 SVGAGI. The CDR3 consists of 16 residues. The V segment lost 2 bases and the J segment 7 bases; nucleotides outside the gene matches: 8.

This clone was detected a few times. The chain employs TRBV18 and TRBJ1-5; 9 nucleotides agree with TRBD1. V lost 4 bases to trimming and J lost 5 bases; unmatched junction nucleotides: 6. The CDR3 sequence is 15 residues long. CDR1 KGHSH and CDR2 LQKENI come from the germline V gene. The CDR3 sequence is CASSLGQGPDQPQHF. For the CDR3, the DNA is TGTGCCAGCTCACTTGGACAGGGGCCCGATCAGCCCCAGCATTTT.

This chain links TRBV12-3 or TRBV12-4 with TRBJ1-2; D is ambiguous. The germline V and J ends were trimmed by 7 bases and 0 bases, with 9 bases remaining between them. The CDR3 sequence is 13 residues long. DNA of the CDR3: TGTGCCAGCACCCGGCCTCCTAACTATGGCTACACCTTC. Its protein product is CASTRPPNYGYTF.

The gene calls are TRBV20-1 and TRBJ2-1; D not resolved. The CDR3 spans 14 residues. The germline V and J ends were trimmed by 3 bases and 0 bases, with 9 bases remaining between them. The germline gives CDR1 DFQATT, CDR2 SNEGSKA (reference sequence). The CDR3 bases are TGCAGTGCTAGTGAGCACTCCTCCTACAATGAGCAGTTCTTC. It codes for CSASEHSSYNEQFF.

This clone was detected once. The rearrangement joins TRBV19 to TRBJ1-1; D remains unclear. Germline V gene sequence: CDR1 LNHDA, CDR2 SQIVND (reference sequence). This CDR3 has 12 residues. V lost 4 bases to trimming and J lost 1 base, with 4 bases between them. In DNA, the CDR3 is TGTGCCAGTAGTAGGTCGAACACTGAAGCTTTCTTT. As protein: CASSRSNTEAFF.

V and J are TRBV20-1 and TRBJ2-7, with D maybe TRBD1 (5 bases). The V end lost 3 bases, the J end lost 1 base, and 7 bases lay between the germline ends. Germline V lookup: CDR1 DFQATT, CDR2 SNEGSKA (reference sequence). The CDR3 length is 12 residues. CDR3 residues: CSASAGSYEQYF. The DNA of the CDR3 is TGCAGTGCTAGTGCAGGGTCCTACGAGCAGTACTTC.

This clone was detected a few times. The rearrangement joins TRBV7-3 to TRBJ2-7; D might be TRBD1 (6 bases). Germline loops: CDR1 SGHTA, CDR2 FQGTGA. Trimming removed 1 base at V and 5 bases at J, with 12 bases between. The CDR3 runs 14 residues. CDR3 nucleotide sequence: TGTGCCAGCAGCTTAATAGGGGGAACCGACGAGCAGTACTTC. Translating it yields CASSLIGGTDEQYF. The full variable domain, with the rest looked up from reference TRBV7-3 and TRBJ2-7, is GAGVSQTPSNKVTEKGKYVELRCDPISGHTALYWYRQSLGQGPEFLIYFQGTGAADDSGLPNDRFFAVRPEGSVSTLKIQRTERGDSAVYLCASSLIGGTDEQYFGPGTRLTVT.

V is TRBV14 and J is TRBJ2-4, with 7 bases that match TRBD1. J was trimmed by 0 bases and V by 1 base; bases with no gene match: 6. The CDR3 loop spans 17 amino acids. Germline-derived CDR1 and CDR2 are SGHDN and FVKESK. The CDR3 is CASSQARQGIAKNIQYF. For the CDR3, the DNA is TGTGCCAGCAGCCAAGCGAGACAGGGAATAGCCAAAAACATTCAGTACTTC. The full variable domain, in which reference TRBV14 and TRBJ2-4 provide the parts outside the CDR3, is EAGVTQFPSHSVIEKGQTVTLRCDPISGHDNLYWYRRVMGKEIKFLLHFVKESKQDESGMPNNRFLAERTGGTYSTLKVQPAELEDSGVYFCASSQARQGIAKNIQYFGAGTRLSVL.

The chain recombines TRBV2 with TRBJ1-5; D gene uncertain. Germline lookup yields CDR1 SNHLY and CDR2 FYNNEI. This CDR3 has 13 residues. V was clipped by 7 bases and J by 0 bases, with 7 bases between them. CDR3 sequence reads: CASNYLSNQPQHF. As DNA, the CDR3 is TGTGCCAGCAACTATCTTAGCAATCAGCCCCAGCATTTT.